This T cell receptor (beta chain) was observed in a study of OX40 agonist ivuxolimab in advanced cancers. Sequencing was performed with immunoSEQ multiplex PCR; in TCRdb, only in-frame clones are kept and a portion is missing. This sample has around 72,000 clones, with roughly 90% found just once. The CDR3 loop spans 11 amino acids. Trimming cost V 8 bases and J 5 bases, with 9 bases left between them. CDR1 is MNHNS and CDR2 is SASEGT in the germline V gene. The input for sequencing was CD4+ or CD8+ T cells sorted from blood, taken in a trial of the OX40 agonist ivuxolimab. The sequence came from an adult with an advanced solid tumor such as melanoma, head and neck, liver or kidney cancer. The chain uses TRBV6-1 and TRBJ1-1, with D possibly TRBD1 on 5 matching bases. The CDR3 sequence is CASLQATEAFF. The CDR3 DNA reads as TGTGCCAGCTTACAGGCGACTGAAGCTTTCTTT.